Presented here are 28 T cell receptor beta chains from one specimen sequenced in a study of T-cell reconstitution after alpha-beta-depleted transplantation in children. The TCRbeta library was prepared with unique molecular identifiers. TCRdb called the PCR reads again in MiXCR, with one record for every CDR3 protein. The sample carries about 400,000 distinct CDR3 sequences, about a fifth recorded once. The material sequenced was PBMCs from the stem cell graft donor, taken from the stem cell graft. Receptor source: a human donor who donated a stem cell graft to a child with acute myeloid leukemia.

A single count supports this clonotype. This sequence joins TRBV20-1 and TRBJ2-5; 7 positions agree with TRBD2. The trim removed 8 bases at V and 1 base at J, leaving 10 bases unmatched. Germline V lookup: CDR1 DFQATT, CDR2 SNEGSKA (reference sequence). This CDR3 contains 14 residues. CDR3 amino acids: CSSNRGRVQETQYF. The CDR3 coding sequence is TGCAGTTCAAATCGCGGGAGAGTCCAAGAGACCCAGTACTTC.

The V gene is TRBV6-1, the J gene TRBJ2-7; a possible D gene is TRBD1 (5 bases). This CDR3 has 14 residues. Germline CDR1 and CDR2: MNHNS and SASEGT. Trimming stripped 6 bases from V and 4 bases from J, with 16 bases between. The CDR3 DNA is TGTGCCAGCAGCCTCTTGTGGGGCAGTTACGAGCAGTACTTC. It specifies CASSLLWGSYEQYF.

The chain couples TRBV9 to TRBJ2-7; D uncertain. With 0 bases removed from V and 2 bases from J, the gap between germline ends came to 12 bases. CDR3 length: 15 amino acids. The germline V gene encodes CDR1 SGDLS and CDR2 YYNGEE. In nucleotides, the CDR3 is TGTGCCAGCAGCGTAGATGGCGACGGAGCCTACGAGCAGTACTTC. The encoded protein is CASSVDGDGAYEQYF.

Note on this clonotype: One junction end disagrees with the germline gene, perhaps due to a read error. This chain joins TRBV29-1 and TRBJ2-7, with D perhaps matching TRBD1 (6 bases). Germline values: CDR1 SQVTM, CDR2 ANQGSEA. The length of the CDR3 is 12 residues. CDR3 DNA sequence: TGCAGCGCCAGGGACATCTCCTACGAGCACTACTTC. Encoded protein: CSARDISYEHYF.

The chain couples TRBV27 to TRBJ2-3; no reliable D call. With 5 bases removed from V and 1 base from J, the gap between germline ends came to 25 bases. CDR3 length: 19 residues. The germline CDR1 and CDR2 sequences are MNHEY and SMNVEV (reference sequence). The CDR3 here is CASSPNGNGMWAGTDTQYF. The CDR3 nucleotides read TGTGCCAGCAGTCCGAACGGCAATGGTATGTGGGCAGGCACAGATACGCAGTATTTT.

Here the CDR3 reads CASSYTRDWIEAFF. CDR3 coding DNA: TGTGCCAGCAGTTACACCCGGGACTGGATTGAAGCTTTCTTT. The V gene is TRBV6-5, the J gene TRBJ1-1, with D perhaps matching TRBD1 (5 bases). Germline CDR1 and CDR2: MNHEY and SVGAGI. This CDR3 spans 14 amino acids. Trimming pared 2 bases from V and 7 bases from J, leaving 14 bases between.

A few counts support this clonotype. CDR3 sequence: CASSFVSGKSTDTQYF. In nucleotides, the CDR3 is TGTGCCAGCAGTTTTGTTAGCGGGAAAAGCACAGATACGCAGTATTTT. V usage is TRBV28 and J usage is TRBJ2-3; 8 bases agree with TRBD2. This CDR3 comprises 16 residues. J was trimmed by 0 bases and V by 3 bases; bases with no gene match: 5. Per germline, CDR1 MDHEN and CDR2 SYDVKM.

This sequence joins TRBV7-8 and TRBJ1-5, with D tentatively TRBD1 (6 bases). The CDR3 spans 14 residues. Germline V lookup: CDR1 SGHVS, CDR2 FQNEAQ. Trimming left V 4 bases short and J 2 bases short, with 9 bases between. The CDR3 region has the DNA TGTGCCAGCAGCTCACAGGGACGCAATCAGCCCCAGCATTTT. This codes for CASSSQGRNQPQHF.

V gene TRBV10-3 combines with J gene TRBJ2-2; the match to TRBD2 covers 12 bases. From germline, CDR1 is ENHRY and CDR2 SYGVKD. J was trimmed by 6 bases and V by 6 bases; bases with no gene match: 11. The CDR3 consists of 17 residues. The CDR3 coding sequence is TGTGCCATCAGGGCCCGACTAGCGGGAGTTGACGCCGGGGAGCTGTTTTTT. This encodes CAIRARLAGVDAGELFF.

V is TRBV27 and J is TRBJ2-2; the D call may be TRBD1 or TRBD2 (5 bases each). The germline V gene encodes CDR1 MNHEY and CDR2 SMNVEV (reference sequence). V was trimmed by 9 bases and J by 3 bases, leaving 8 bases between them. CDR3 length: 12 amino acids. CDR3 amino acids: CARGVHTGELFF. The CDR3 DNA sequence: TGTGCCAGGGGGGTCCACACCGGGGAGCTGTTTTTT.

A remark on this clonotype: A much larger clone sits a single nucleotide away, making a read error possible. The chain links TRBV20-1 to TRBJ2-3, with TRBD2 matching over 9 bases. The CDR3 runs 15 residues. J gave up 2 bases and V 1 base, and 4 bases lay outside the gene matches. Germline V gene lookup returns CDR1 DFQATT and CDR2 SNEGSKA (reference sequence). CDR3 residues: CSARVGTSITDTQYF. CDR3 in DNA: TGCAGTGCTAGAGTCGGGACTAGCATCACAGATACGCAGTATTTT.

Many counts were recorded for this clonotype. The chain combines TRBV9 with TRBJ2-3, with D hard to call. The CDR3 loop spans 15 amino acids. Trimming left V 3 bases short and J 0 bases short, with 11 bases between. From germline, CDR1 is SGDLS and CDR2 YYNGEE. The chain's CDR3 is CASSGGLKSTDTQYF. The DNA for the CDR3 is TGTGCCAGCAGCGGTGGTCTAAAGAGCACAGATACGCAGTATTTT.

The CDR3 DNA reads TGTGCCAGCAGTGGGGTTGGGCTAGCGGTAGCCAAAAACATTCAGTACTTC. Its translation is CASSGVGLAVAKNIQYF. The chain links TRBV12-3 or TRBV12-4 to TRBJ2-4; 7 positions match TRBD2. J lost 0 bases, V lost 5 bases, and 10 bases had no gene match. The CDR3 contains 17 residues.

CDR3 DNA sequence: TGTGCCAGCAGTTTTACTACTCCGCTGGAGCAGTTCTTC. Protein product: CASSFTTPLEQFF. The V call is TRBV12-3 or TRBV12-4, the J call TRBJ2-1; D is uncertain. V was shortened by 3 bases and J by 10 bases, with 13 bases between the two germline ends. This CDR3 comprises 13 residues.

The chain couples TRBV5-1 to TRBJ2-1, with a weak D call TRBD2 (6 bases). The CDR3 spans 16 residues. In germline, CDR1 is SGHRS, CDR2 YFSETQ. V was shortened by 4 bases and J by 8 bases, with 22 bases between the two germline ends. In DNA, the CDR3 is TGCGCCAGCAGCCCGGCGGGACGTCGGAGGAACGATGAGCAGTTCTTC. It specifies CASSPAGRRRNDEQFF.

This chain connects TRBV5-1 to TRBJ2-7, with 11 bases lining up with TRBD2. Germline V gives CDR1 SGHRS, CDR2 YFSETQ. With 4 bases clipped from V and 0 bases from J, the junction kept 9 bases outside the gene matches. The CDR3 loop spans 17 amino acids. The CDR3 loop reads CASSTGTSGRVSYEQYF. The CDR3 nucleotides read TGCGCCAGCAGCACAGGGACTAGCGGAAGGGTCTCCTACGAGCAGTACTTC.

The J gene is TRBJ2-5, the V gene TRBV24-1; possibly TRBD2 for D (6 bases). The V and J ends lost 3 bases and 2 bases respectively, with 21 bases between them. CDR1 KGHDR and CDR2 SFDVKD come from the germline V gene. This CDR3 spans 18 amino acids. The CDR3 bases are TGTGCCACCAGTGATCCCTCCCCGCAGGTAGGAGGGCAAGAGACCCAGTACTTC. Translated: CATSDPSPQVGGQETQYF.

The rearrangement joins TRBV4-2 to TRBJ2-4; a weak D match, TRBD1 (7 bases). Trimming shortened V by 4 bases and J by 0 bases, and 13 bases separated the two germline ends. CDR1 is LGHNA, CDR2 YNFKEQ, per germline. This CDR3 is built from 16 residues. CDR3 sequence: CASSPGGAGAKNIQYF. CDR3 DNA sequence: TGTGCCAGCAGCCCAGGGGGAGCGGGAGCCAAAAACATTCAGTACTTC.

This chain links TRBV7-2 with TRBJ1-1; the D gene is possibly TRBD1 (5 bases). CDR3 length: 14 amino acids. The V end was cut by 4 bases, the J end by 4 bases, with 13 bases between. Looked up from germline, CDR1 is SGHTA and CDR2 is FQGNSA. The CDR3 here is CASSSRVGATEAFF. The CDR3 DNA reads TGTGCCAGCAGCTCCCGGGTAGGGGCCACTGAAGCTTTCTTT.

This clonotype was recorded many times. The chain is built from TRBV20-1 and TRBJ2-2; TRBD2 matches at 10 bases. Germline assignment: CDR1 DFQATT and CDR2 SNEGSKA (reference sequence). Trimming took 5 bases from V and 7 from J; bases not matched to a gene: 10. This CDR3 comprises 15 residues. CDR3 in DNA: TGCAGTGCTCGACCAGCGGGAGGGCCTAACGGGGAGCTGTTTTTT. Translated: CSARPAGGPNGELFF.

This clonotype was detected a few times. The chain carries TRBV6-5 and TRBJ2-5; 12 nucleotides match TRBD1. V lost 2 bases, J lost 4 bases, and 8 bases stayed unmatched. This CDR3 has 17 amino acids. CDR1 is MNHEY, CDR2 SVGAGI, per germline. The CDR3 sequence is CASSYGTGGLSGETQYF. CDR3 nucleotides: TGTGCCAGCAGTTACGGGACAGGGGGCTTGTCGGGAGAGACCCAGTACTTC.

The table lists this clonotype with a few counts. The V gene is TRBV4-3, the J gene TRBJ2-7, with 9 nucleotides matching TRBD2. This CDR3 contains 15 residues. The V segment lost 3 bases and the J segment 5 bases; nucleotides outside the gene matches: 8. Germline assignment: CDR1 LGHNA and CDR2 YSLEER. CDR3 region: CASSQLAGGPHEQYF. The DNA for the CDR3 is TGCGCCAGCAGCCAGCTTGCGGGAGGGCCCCACGAGCAGTACTTC.

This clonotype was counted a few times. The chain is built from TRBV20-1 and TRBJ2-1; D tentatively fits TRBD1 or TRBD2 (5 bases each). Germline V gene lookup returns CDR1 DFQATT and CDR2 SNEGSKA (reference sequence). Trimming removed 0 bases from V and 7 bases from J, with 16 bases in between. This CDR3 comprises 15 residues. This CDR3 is CSARELVGVLNEQFF. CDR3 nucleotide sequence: TGCAGTGCTAGAGAACTAGTAGGGGTCCTAAATGAGCAGTTCTTC.

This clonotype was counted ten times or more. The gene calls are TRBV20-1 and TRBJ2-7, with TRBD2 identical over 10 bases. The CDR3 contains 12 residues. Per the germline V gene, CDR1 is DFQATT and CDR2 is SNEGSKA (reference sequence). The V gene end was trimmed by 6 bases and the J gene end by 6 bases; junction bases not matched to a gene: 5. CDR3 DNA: TGCAGTGCCCCCGGACTAGCGGCCGAGCAGTACTTC. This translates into CSAPGLAAEQYF.

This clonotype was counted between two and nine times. CDR3 nucleotide sequence: TGCGCCAGCAGGTCTAGCGGGAGGATGGTGAATGAGCAGTTCTTC. It codes for CASRSSGRMVNEQFF. V and J are TRBV5-1 and TRBJ2-1; 11 nucleotides match TRBD2. The CDR3 runs 15 residues. J lost 7 bases, V lost 5 bases, and 8 bases had no gene match. CDR1 and CDR2 from the germline V gene are SGHRS and YFSETQ.

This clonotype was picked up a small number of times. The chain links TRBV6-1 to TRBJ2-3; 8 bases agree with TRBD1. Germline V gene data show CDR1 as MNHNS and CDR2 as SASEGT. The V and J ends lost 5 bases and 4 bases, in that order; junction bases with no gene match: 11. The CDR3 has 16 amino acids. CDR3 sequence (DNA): TGTGCCAGCAGTCCGACAGGGGAGTGGGTACCAGATACGCAGTATTTT. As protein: CASSPTGEWVPDTQYF.

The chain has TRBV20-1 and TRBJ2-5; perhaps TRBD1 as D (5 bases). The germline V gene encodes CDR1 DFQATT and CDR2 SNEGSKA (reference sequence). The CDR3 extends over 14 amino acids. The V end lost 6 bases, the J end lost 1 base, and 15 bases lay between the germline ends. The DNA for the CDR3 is TGCAGTGCCCTGATAGACAGCTCCCAAGAGACCCAGTACTTC. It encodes CSALIDSSQETQYF.

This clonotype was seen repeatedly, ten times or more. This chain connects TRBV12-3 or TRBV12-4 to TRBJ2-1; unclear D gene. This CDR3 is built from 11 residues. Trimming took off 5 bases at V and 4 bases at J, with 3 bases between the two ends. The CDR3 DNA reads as TGTGCCAGCAGTAATTACAATGAGCAGTTCTTC. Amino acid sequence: CASSNYNEQFF.